This TCR beta chain was identified in a study of T-cell reconstitution after alpha-beta-depleted transplantation in children. CDR3 length: 15 residues. The germline V and J ends were trimmed by 1 base and 9 bases, with 16 bases remaining between them. Germline V gene sequence: CDR1 DFQATT, CDR2 SNEGSKA (reference sequence). The library targeted TCRbeta and was prepared with unique molecular identifiers. TCRdb itself ran the PCR reads through MiXCR, one entry per CDR3 protein. The sample yields around 370,000 distinct CDR3 sequences, about a sixth seen once. Notes on the study in general: T cells produced anew were the main source of T-cell counts and diversity one year after transplant. Several hundred graft clones that had expanded were reportedly the source of alpha-beta T cells about two months after transplant. Diversity of TCRbeta at day 60 was high in some patients, arising from surviving recipient T cells and thymic progenitors.

Concerning this clonotype itself: Antigen unknown.

This chain connects TRBV20-1 to TRBJ1-6, with a tentative D call TRBD1 (5 bases). Specimen: PBMCs, mostly from graft donor cells, collected 360 days after TCRalphabeta/CD19-depleted stem cell transplant. This TCR was recovered from a male patient aged 2 to 9 who had a stem cell transplant for acute lymphoblastic leukemia, so the T cells may come from the graft donor. The CDR3 region is CSARAGGGSGSPLHF. In DNA, the CDR3 is TGCAGTGCTAGAGCGGGGGGGGGAAGTGGTTCACCCCTCCACTTT.